Shown below are 16 T cell receptor beta chains from a single sample sequenced in a study of T cell responses to AZD1222 COVID-19 vaccine. The table came from immunoSEQ multiplex PCR; TCRdb's copy has only in-frame clones and leaves some out. Among around 83,000 clones listed, about 90% were seen once. Source: peripheral blood, taken on day 0 of AZD1222 vaccination. Source of these receptors: an adult in good health.

The chain combines TRBV7-3 with TRBJ1-6; TRBD1 matches at 7 bases. Germline loops: CDR1 SGHTA, CDR2 FQGTGA. The CDR3 contains 13 residues. V gave up 5 bases and J gave up 6 bases; unmatched junction bases: 1. The CDR3 bases are TGTGCCAGCAGCGGGGACAGTAATTCACCCCTCCACTTT. This codes for CASSGDSNSPLHF.

The V gene is TRBV28, the J gene TRBJ2-7; D gene ambiguous. The V gene lost 3 bases and the J gene lost 3 bases, with 15 bases spanning the gap. The V gene's germline CDR1 is MDHEN and CDR2 SYDVKM. CDR3 length: 15 residues. CDR3 sequence: CASSFTPGRNYEQYF. The CDR3 DNA follows: TGTGCCAGCAGTTTTACGCCCGGACGGAACTACGAGCAGTACTTC.

The rearrangement links TRBV3-1 (or the pseudogene TRBV3-2) to TRBJ1-1; weak D call: TRBD1 (5 bases). The CDR3 runs to 14 residues. Germline V CDR1 and CDR2: LGHDT, YNNKEL (reference sequence). V gave up 2 bases and J gave up 5 bases, with 12 bases separating them. The CDR3: CASSQSDSRTEAFF. CDR3 DNA sequence: TGTGCCAGCAGCCAATCTGACAGTAGAACTGAAGCTTTCTTT.

This clone appeared a single time. The V call is TRBV7-9, the J call TRBJ2-4; D could derive from TRBD1 or TRBD2 (5 bases each). CDR1 and CDR2 (germline): SEHNR, FQNEAQ (reference sequence). This CDR3 is 19 amino acids long. Trimming removed 3 bases at V and 0 bases at J, with 21 bases between. The CDR3 sequence: CASSFWTGTRTIAKNIQYF. CDR3 coding DNA: TGTGCCAGCAGCTTCTGGACCGGGACCAGAACTATAGCCAAAAACATTCAGTACTTC.

The chain is built from TRBV5-1 and TRBJ2-3, with D perhaps TRBD1 (6 bases). This CDR3 region has 16 residues. Germline CDR1 reads SGHRS; CDR2 reads YFSETQ. Trimming took off 0 bases at V and 4 bases at J, with 15 bases between the two ends. CDR3 in amino acids: CASSLALGAGADTQYF. In DNA form, the CDR3 reads TGCGCCAGCAGCTTGGCTCTGGGGGCAGGTGCAGATACGCAGTATTTT.

This chain uses TRBV19 with TRBJ1-6, with D hard to call. The CDR3 runs to 15 residues. Trimming shortened V by 7 bases and J by 3 bases, and 13 bases separated the two germline ends. Germline-derived CDR1 and CDR2 are LNHDA and SQIVND (reference sequence). This CDR3 reads CASKAVDYYNSPLHF. DNA of the CDR3: TGTGCCAGTAAAGCAGTCGACTACTATAATTCACCCCTCCACTTT.

This clone occurred once. The chain employs TRBV7-8 and TRBJ2-7; 8 positions agree with TRBD2. The CDR3 is 16 amino acids. The germline V gene encodes CDR1 SGHVS and CDR2 FQNEAQ. The V and J ends lost 0 bases and 2 bases, in that order; junction bases with no gene match: 6. The CDR3 sequence: CASSLAGGRTTYEQYF. The CDR3 nucleotides read TGTGCCAGCAGCTTAGCTGGCGGGAGGACGACCTACGAGCAGTACTTC. The entire variable domain, with the rest obtained from reference TRBV7-8 and TRBJ2-7, is as follows: GAGVSQSPRYKVAKRGQDVALRCDPISGHVSLFWYQQALGQGPEFLTYFQNEAQLDKSGLPSDRFFAERPEGSVSTLKIQRTQQEDSAVYLCASSLAGGRTTYEQYFGPGTRLTVT.

The rearrangement links TRBV4-1 to TRBJ2-1; D is unclear. Trimming shortened V by 2 bases and J by 7 bases, and 15 bases separated the two germline ends. CDR3 length: 15 amino acids. The V gene's germline CDR1 is MGHRA and CDR2 YSYEKL. CDR3 DNA sequence: TGCGCCAGCAGCCAACCCATCCAATCGCGTAATGAGCAGTTCTTC. Its protein is CASSQPIQSRNEQFF.

The chain is built from TRBV24-1 and TRBJ2-2; D is undetermined. Trimming pared 5 bases from V and 4 bases from J, leaving 10 bases between. The CDR3 length is 14 residues. CDR1 is KGHDR, CDR2 SFDVKD, per germline. The CDR3 sequence is CATSAVGSTGELFF. DNA for the CDR3: TGTGCCACCAGTGCCGTTGGTTCCACCGGGGAGCTGTTTTTT.

The chain combines TRBV10-2 with TRBJ2-7; possibly TRBD1 or TRBD2 for D (5 bases each). From germline, CDR1 is WSHSY and CDR2 SAAADI. This CDR3 has 15 amino acids. V lost 4 bases and J 5 bases, leaving 18 bases between the germline ends. The CDR3 nucleotides read TGCGCCAGCAGTGGGGGTATGAGGGGTTGGAACGAGCAGTACTTC. Protein: CASSGGMRGWNEQYF.

The V gene is TRBV27, the J gene TRBJ2-1; D perhaps matches TRBD1 (5 bases). The CDR3 contains 15 residues. Germline CDR1 and CDR2: MNHEY and SMNVEV (reference sequence). The V end was cut by 4 bases, the J end by 7 bases, with 17 bases between. DNA of the CDR3: TGTGCCAGCAGTTCTCTCCCCCCGACAGTAAATGAGCAGTTCTTC. Encoded protein: CASSSLPPTVNEQFF.

The CDR3 sequence: CAWRHDRPRAEAFF. CDR3 sequence (DNA): TGTGCCTGGAGGCATGACAGGCCACGGGCTGAAGCTTTCTTT. The rearrangement joins TRBV30 to TRBJ1-1, with a tentative D call TRBD1 (6 bases). V was trimmed by 3 bases and J by 6 bases, leaving 17 bases between them. The CDR3 totals 14 residues. Germline lookup yields CDR1 GTSNPN and CDR2 SVGIG (reference sequence). The full variable domain, completed using reference TRBV30 and TRBJ1-1, is SQTIHQWPATLVQPVGSPLSLECTVEGTSNPNLYWYRQAAGRGLQLLFYSVGIGQISSEVPQNLSASRPQDRQFILSSKKLLLSDSGFYLCAWRHDRPRAEAFFGQGTRLTVV.

The CDR3 protein is CASSQAGGDNEQFF. As DNA, the CDR3 is TGTGCCAGCAGCCAAGCGGGAGGAGACAATGAGCAGTTCTTC. The chain carries TRBV7-3 and TRBJ2-1; 9 bases map to TRBD2. This CDR3 has 14 amino acids. Looked up from germline, CDR1 is SGHTA and CDR2 is FQGTGA. Germline trimming cut 5 bases from V and 5 bases from J; bases unmatched to any gene: 4.

This rearrangement joins TRBV24-1 to TRBJ2-5, with a tentative D call TRBD1 (7 bases). The CDR3 extends over 14 amino acids. V lost 4 bases to trimming and J lost 10 bases, with 18 bases between them. In germline, CDR1 is KGHDR, CDR2 SFDVKD. The CDR3 region is CATSETTSGGIQYF. The CDR3 DNA reads TGTGCCACCAGTGAGACAACGTCAGGGGGGATCCAGTACTTC.

The gene calls are TRBV27 and TRBJ2-7; D possibly corresponds to TRBD2 (6 bases). Trimming removed 0 bases at V and 2 bases at J, with 8 bases between. The CDR3 totals 14 residues. In germline, CDR1 is MNHEY, CDR2 SMNVEV (reference sequence). CDR3 sequence reads: CASSLSSGPYEQYF. In DNA, the CDR3 is TGTGCCAGCAGTTTATCTAGCGGTCCCTACGAGCAGTACTTC.

This clone was seen only once. This CDR3 fails to terminate in the conserved phenylalanine or tryptophan, so it likely reflects a read error. It is unclear where the CDR3 begins or ends on the DNA, so no DNA is shown, and the CDR3 is as TCRdb lists it. The chain links TRBV30 to TRBJ1-2. Per germline, CDR1 GTSNPN and CDR2 SVGIG (reference sequence). Counting both end residues, the CDR3 totals 8 amino acids. CDR3 region: CAWNTGTR.